The 30 T cell receptor beta chains reported below all come from one sample, sequenced in a study of low-dose radiotherapy and immunotherapy resistance in tumors. Time point reported: before trial treatment. Alpha- and beta-chain coverage of first-strand cDNA came from TRAV- and TRBV-specific primers. TCRs underwent approximately 20 PCR cycles of amplification with a constant-region primer and V-primer adapter. TCRdb re-derived calls from the reads in MiXCR, one entry per CDR3 protein. This table holds more than 50,000 distinct CDR3 sequences, 26% found once. Sample: PBMCs, taken before treatment. These receptors came from a male donor with rectosigmoid adenocarcinoma.

This clonotype was detected many times. This chain joins TRBV6-6 and TRBJ1-3; weak D call: TRBD1 (5 bases). The germline gives CDR1 MNHNY, CDR2 SVGAGI (reference sequence). This CDR3 is 16 amino acids long. V lost 0 bases to trimming and J lost 0 bases, with 9 bases between them. The CDR3 DNA is TGTGCCAGCAGTTACTCGATTGGGGGCTCTGGAAACACCATATATTTT. Encoded protein: CASSYSIGGSGNTIYF.

This clonotype has ten or more counts. J is TRBJ1-2 and V is TRBV28; 7 bases match TRBD1. V lost 6 bases and J lost 8; bases outside the gene matches: 12. Germline assignment: CDR1 MDHEN and CDR2 SYDVKM. The CDR3 is made up of 14 amino acids. CDR3 in amino acids: CASRRGQSRVGYTF. The CDR3, as DNA: TGTGCCAGCAGACGGGGACAGTCCAGGGTCGGCTACACCTTC.

There are many counts of this clonotype. The V call is TRBV28, the J call TRBJ2-1; D is unclear. The CDR3 runs 12 residues. Germline V lookup: CDR1 MDHEN, CDR2 SYDVKM. V was trimmed by 5 bases and J by 7 bases, leaving 9 bases between them. The CDR3 spells CASSGSLNEQFF. The CDR3 nucleotides read TGTGCCAGCAGTGGGTCGTTGAATGAGCAGTTCTTC.

This clonotype came up many times. The chain employs TRBV29-1 and TRBJ2-5, with 7 nucleotides matching TRBD2. Germline loops: CDR1 SQVTM, CDR2 ANQGSEA. This CDR3 region has 14 residues. Unmatched junction bases numbered 9, after V lost 7 bases and J lost 1 base. The CDR3 bases are TGCAGCGCACTGGGGAGCGGGACCCAAGAGACCCAGTACTTC. It codes for CSALGSGTQETQYF.

This clonotype was detected ten times or more. CDR3 loop: CASSGSQLAATYNEQFF. For the CDR3, the DNA is TGTGCCAGCAGTGGATCCCAACTAGCGGCGACCTACAATGAGCAGTTCTTC. The genes are TRBV25-1 and TRBJ2-1; TRBD2 agrees at 8 bases. Germline V lookup: CDR1 MGHDK, CDR2 SYGVNS. V was clipped by 4 bases and J by 2 bases; unmatched bases: 10. The CDR3 is made up of 17 amino acids. The whole variable domain, remainder taken from reference TRBV25-1 and TRBJ2-1, is EADIYQTPRYLVIGTGKKITLECSQTMGHDKMYWYQQDPGMELHLIHYSYGVNSTEKGDLSSESTVSRIRTEHFPLTLESARPSHTSQYLCASSGSQLAATYNEQFFGPGTRLTVL.

The V call is TRBV28, the J call TRBJ1-2; a possible D gene is TRBD1 (5 bases). V was trimmed by 6 bases and J by 4 bases, leaving 18 bases between them. Germline V CDR1 and CDR2: MDHEN, SYDVKM. This CDR3 has 15 amino acids. The CDR3 DNA follows: TGTGCCAGCAGCATAGCGGTCGGGGCACTCTATGGCTACACCTTC. Translating it yields CASSIAVGALYGYTF.

This clonotype has a count of ten or more. Germline and junction disagree at one end, which may indicate a read error. V usage is TRBV5-4 and J usage is TRBJ1-5; D is perhaps TRBD1 (6 bases). This CDR3 region has 12 residues. Germline CDR1 and CDR2: SGHNT and YYREEE (reference sequence). DNA of the CDR3: TGTGCCAGCAGCTTGGCCGGGGGACATCCTCTTTTT. Protein product: CASSLAGGHPLF.

Only one count was recorded for this clonotype. The chain uses TRBV7-2 and TRBJ1-1, with a possible D match to TRBD1 (5 bases). The CDR3 covers 14 residues. Trimming stripped 3 bases from V and 5 bases from J, with 13 bases between. From germline, CDR1 is SGHTA and CDR2 FQGNSA. The CDR3 sequence: CASSFAGTGTEAFF. The DNA for the CDR3 is TGTGCCAGCAGCTTTGCAGGGACGGGAACTGAAGCTTTCTTT.

This clonotype came up many times. The gene calls are TRBV6-2 or TRBV6-3 and TRBJ2-7, with no clear D. With 8 bases removed from V and 2 bases from J, the gap between germline ends came to 13 bases. The CDR3 is 13 amino acids. Germline V gives CDR1 MNHEY, CDR2 SVGEGT. CDR3 residues: CASGRTAAYEQYF. The CDR3, as DNA: TGTGCCAGCGGCAGGACGGCCGCCTACGAGCAGTACTTC.

This clonotype was seen a handful of times. Only one base separates this from a far larger clonotype, so it likely reflects a read error. This sequence joins TRBV7-8 and TRBJ2-1; a possible D gene is TRBD2 (6 bases). CDR3 length: 14 amino acids. In germline, CDR1 is SGHVS, CDR2 FQNEAQ. V was clipped by 5 bases and J by 10 bases, with 18 bases between them. CDR3 amino acids: CASSEGRDSYEQFF. The CDR3 nucleotides are TGTGCCAGCAGCGAGGGGCGGGATTCCTACGAGCAGTTCTTC.

This clonotype was counted ten times or more. The J gene is TRBJ2-7, the V gene TRBV20-1; a weak D match, TRBD2 (5 bases). The V gene lost 1 base and the J gene lost 2 bases, with 12 bases spanning the gap. The CDR3 sequence is 14 residues long. Germline V gene data show CDR1 as DFQATT and CDR2 as SNEGSKA (reference sequence). Written as DNA, the CDR3 is TGCAGTGCTAGAGGCGGTAGCGTAGCCTACGAGCAGTACTTC. Amino acids: CSARGGSVAYEQYF.

Ten or more counts support this clonotype. V and J are TRBV7-9 and TRBJ2-7, with TRBD1 as a possible D gene (6 bases). CDR1 SEHNR and CDR2 FQNEAQ come from the germline V gene (reference sequence). The ends were cut back, 4 bases at V and 0 bases at J, with 16 bases in the middle. The CDR3 loop spans 16 amino acids. CDR3 residues: CASSSLQGGSSYEQYF. CDR3 bases: TGTGCCAGCAGCTCCCTTCAAGGGGGTAGCTCCTACGAGCAGTACTTC. Full variable domain (remainder filled in from reference TRBV7-9 and TRBJ2-7): DTGVSQNPRHKITKRGQNVTFRCDPISEHNRLYWYRQTLGQGPEFLTYFQNEAQLEKSRLLSDRFSAERPKGSFSTLEIQRTEQGDSAMYLCASSSLQGGSSYEQYFGPGTRLTVT.

This chain links TRBV6-5 with TRBJ1-1, with a tentative D call TRBD1 (6 bases). Trimming pared 6 bases from V and 6 bases from J, leaving 17 bases between. The V gene's germline CDR1 is MNHEY and CDR2 SVGAGI. The CDR3 is made up of 14 amino acids. CDR3 coding DNA: TGTGCCAGCAGAAAGGGGGGGGGAGCTGCTGAAGCTTTCTTT. Residues: CASRKGGGAAEAFF.

Comment on this clonotype: This likely reflects a read error, since a far larger clone is one base away. The V call is TRBV13, the J call TRBJ2-7; possibly TRBD2 for D (6 bases). V was cut by 5 bases and J by 6 bases, with 14 bases left in between. The CDR3 length is 13 residues. Germline CDR1 reads PRHDT; CDR2 reads FYEKMQ (reference sequence). The CDR3 DNA reads as TGTGCCAGCAGCCCCCGGAGGGGCGCCGAGCAGTACTTC. Encoded protein: CASSPRRGAEQYF.

This clonotype has at least ten counts. The chain joins TRBV10-3 to TRBJ1-1; weak D call: TRBD1 (5 bases). Trimming cost V 0 bases and J 4 bases, with 9 bases left between them. This CDR3 region has 14 residues. Germline values: CDR1 ENHRY, CDR2 SYGVKD. DNA for the CDR3: TGTGCCATCAGTGAGTCCGAAAGGGGCACTGAAGCTTTCTTT. It codes for CAISESERGTEAFF.

This clonotype was observed many times. V usage is TRBV20-1 and J usage is TRBJ1-1; D is unresolved. The germline CDR1 and CDR2 sequences are DFQATT and SNEGSKA (reference sequence). V was cut by 2 bases and J by 1 base, with 8 bases left in between. The CDR3 sequence is 13 residues long. The CDR3 sequence is CSARYAENTEAFF. CDR3 sequence (DNA): TGCAGTGCTAGATACGCAGAGAACACTGAAGCTTTCTTT.

This clonotype has ten or more counts. This chain uses TRBV20-1 with TRBJ2-7, with D unresolved. This CDR3 contains 13 residues. V lost 6 bases and J lost 6, with 18 bases in between. The germline CDR1 and CDR2 sequences are DFQATT and SNEGSKA (reference sequence). The CDR3: CSARNSKVAEQYF. For the CDR3, the DNA is TGCAGTGCCCGTAATAGTAAAGTCGCCGAGCAGTACTTC.

There are many counts of this clonotype. V is TRBV7-9 and J is TRBJ1-2; D remains ambiguous. CDR3 length: 13 amino acids. CDR1 is SEHNR, CDR2 FQNEAQ, per germline (reference sequence). V lost 1 base, J lost 5 bases, and 8 bases lay in between. In DNA form, the CDR3 reads TGTGCCAGCAGCTTAGATGTGGAGTATGGCTACACCTTC. It specifies CASSLDVEYGYTF.

The table lists this clonotype with many counts. The chain has TRBV29-1 and TRBJ2-5; D not certain. Germline-derived CDR1 and CDR2 are SQVTM and ANQGSEA. CDR3 length: 13 residues. V was cut by 2 bases and J by 1 base, with 8 bases left in between. CDR3 in DNA: TGCAGCGTTGAAAGGTCGGGCCAAGAGACCCAGTACTTC. This encodes CSVERSGQETQYF.

This clonotype came up many times. The chain has TRBV12-5 and TRBJ1-2; perhaps TRBD1 as D (5 bases). From germline, CDR1 is LGHNT and CDR2 FRNRAP. V was pared by 2 bases and J by 8 bases, with 18 bases between. There are 15 residues in the CDR3. CDR3 sequence: CASGLSGDLDGGYTF. CDR3 bases: TGTGCTAGTGGTTTGTCGGGGGACTTGGACGGAGGCTACACCTTC.

This clonotype was detected ten times or more. V gene TRBV7-8 combines with J gene TRBJ1-1, with TRBD1 identical over 8 bases. There are 18 residues in the CDR3. CDR1 is SGHVS, CDR2 FQNEAQ, per germline. The V segment lost 5 bases and the J segment 10 bases; nucleotides outside the gene matches: 24. CDR3 sequence reads: CASSLLGRGAAGGDSAFF. In nucleotides, the CDR3 is TGTGCCAGCAGCCTCTTAGGGAGGGGAGCGGCAGGGGGCGATTCAGCTTTCTTT.

In its sample, this clonotype was seen once. This likely reflects a read error, since a far larger clone is one base away. The V call is TRBV15, the J call TRBJ2-7, with TRBD2 identical over 8 bases. This CDR3 is 15 amino acids long. The germline CDR1 and CDR2 sequences are LNHNV and YYDKDF (reference sequence). J gave up 7 bases and V 5 bases, and 13 bases lay outside the gene matches. The CDR3, as DNA: TGTGCCACCAGCGCCAGACTAGCGTTGTACAATGAGCAGTACTTC. It specifies CATSARLALYNEQYF.

This clonotype was seen ten or more times. This chain links TRBV7-2 with TRBJ2-7; a weak D match, TRBD1 (5 bases). V lost 1 base and J lost 0, with 10 bases in between. This CDR3 is built from 15 residues. Germline V lookup: CDR1 SGHTA, CDR2 FQGNSA. The CDR3 loop is CASSLGATDSYEQYF. In DNA form, the CDR3 reads TGTGCCAGCAGCTTAGGGGCGACAGACTCCTACGAGCAGTACTTC.

In regard to this clonotype: The likely explanation is a read error, given a far larger clone one base away. DNA of the CDR3: TGCGCCAGCAGCTTGGAGGGGGCGAATTACAATGAGCAGTACTTC. It specifies CASSLEGANYNEQYF. J is TRBJ2-7 and V is TRBV5-1, with 7 nucleotides matching TRBD1. The CDR3 contains 15 residues. With V trimmed by 0 bases and J by 7 bases, 10 bases remained unmatched. CDR1 is SGHRS and CDR2 is YFSETQ in the germline V gene.

The V call is TRBV4-1, the J call TRBJ2-5; 8 bases agree with TRBD1. CDR1 and CDR2 from the germline V gene are MGHRA and YSYEKL. V trimming: 0 bases; J trimming: 5 bases; junction bases outside the gene matches: 5. The CDR3 has 15 amino acids. The DNA of the CDR3 is TGCGCCAGCAGCCAAGATGCAGGGGGCGCGGAGACCCAGTACTTC. Translated: CASSQDAGGAETQYF.

This clonotype was detected ten times or more. The V call is TRBV12-3 or TRBV12-4, the J call TRBJ1-1, with D tentatively TRBD1 (5 bases). The CDR3 is 14 amino acids. The ends were cut back, 6 bases at V and 2 bases at J, with 13 bases in the middle. CDR3 sequence: CASSPDRRNTEAFF. DNA for the CDR3: TGTGCCAGCAGCCCCGACAGAAGAAACACTGAAGCTTTCTTT.

On this clonotype: This likely reflects a read error, since a far larger clone is one base away. The rearrangement links TRBV6-1 to TRBJ2-1; D not resolved. V gave up 3 bases and J gave up 12 bases, with 18 bases separating them. The length of the CDR3 is 14 residues. The germline V gene encodes CDR1 MNHNS and CDR2 SASEGT. The CDR3 coding sequence is TGTGCCAGCAGTGACTCAGGCGATGGGCATGGGCAGTTCTTC. This sequence encodes CASSDSGDGHGQFF.

J is TRBJ2-1 and V is TRBV13; TRBD1 agrees at 10 bases. The CDR3 totals 15 residues. From germline, CDR1 is PRHDT and CDR2 FYEKMQ (reference sequence). J was trimmed by 12 bases and V by 6 bases; bases with no gene match: 14. The DNA of the CDR3 is TGTGCCAGCAGATCCGAGGGGACAGGGGCCCACAGGCAGTTCTTC. Its translation: CASRSEGTGAHRQFF.

The sample holds a few counts of this clonotype. The rearrangement joins TRBV28 to TRBJ1-5, with D tentatively TRBD1 (6 bases). The CDR3 totals 14 residues. V was cut by 6 bases and J by 7 bases, with 16 bases left in between. Germline CDR1 and CDR2: MDHEN and SYDVKM. The CDR3 DNA follows: TGTGCCAGCAGGGCAAGGGGGACCCTACAGCCCCAGCATTTT. Its translation is CASRARGTLQPQHF.

By share, this clonotype counts as medium-sized (0.01 to 0.1%). The chain combines TRBV29-1 with TRBJ2-1; no firm D call. Germline CDR1 is SQVTM and CDR2 is ANQGSEA. The CDR3 covers 13 residues. The ends were cut back, 6 bases at V and 0 bases at J, with 9 bases in the middle. DNA for the CDR3: TGCAGCGTGTCTGTTAGCTCCTACAATGAGCAGTTCTTC. It specifies CSVSVSSYNEQFF.